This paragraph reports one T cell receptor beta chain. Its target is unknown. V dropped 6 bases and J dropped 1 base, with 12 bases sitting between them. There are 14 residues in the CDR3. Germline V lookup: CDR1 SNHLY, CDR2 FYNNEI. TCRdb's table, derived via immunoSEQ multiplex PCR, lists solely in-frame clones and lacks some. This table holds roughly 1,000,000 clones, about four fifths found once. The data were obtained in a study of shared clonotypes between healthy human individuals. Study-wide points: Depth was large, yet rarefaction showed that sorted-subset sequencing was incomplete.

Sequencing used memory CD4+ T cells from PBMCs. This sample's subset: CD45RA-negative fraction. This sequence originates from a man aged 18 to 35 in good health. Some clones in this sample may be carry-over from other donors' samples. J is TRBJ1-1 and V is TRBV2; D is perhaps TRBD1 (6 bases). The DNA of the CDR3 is TGTGCCAGCAGAAACAGGGCCACGAACACTGAAGCTTTCTTT. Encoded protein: CASRNRATNTEAFF.